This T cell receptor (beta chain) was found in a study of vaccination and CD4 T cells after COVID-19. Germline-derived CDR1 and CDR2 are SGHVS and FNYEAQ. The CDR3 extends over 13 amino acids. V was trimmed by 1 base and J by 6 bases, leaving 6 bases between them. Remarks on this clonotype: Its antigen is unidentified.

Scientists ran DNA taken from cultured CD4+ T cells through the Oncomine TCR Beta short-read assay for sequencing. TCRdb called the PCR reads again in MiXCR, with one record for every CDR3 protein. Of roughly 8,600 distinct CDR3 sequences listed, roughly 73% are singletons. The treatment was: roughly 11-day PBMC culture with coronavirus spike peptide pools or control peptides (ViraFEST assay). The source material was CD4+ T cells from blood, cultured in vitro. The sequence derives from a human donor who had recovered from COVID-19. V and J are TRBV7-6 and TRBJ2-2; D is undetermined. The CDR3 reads CASSLVGSGELFF. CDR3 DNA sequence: TGTGCCAGCAGCTTAGTCGGCTCCGGGGAGCTGTTTTTT.